This TCR beta chain is from a study of beta chain features in type 1 diabetes. Study-wide points: Equally in patients and controls, shorter templates might have been favored by PCR. Researchers report that Type 1 diabetes patients had moderately but significantly shorter TCRB CDR3s across all four CD4+ subsets.

All of the isolated RNA was reverse transcribed, so expressed TCRB transcripts were sequenced. Repertoires were generated with immunoSEQ multiplex PCR, while TCRdb's copy carries only in-frame clones and drops some. The sample lists 250,000 to 350,000 clones, approximately 14% seen once, with over 5.5% in the top ten. V dropped 2 bases and J dropped 6; count of bases not matched to a gene: 6. This CDR3 has 15 amino acids. CDR1 is SGHDN, CDR2 FVKESK, per germline. As concerns this clone: Antigen: not known.

The chain is built from TRBV14 and TRBJ2-5, with TRBD1 matching 10 bases. Material for sequencing was central memory CD4+ T cells from blood. The clonotype comes from a man aged 25-40 years in good health. CDR3 DNA: TGTGCCAGCAGCCAAACGACAGGGGGCGTCCAGACCCAGTACTTC. The encoded protein is CASSQTTGGVQTQYF.